These 26 T cell receptor beta chains were sequenced from one sample in a study of blood T cell repertoires in COVID-19. Only in-frame clones appear in the TCRdb table, and some are missing; sequencing was by immunoSEQ multiplex PCR. The table lists some 200,000 clones, about 86% of them singletons, with 13% to 15% in the top ten. The sample was peripheral blood. These receptors all come from a man aged 25 to 40 with active or convalescent COVID-19.

J is TRBJ1-2 and V is TRBV13; possibly TRBD1 for D (6 bases). Germline loops: CDR1 PRHDT, CDR2 FYEKMQ (reference sequence). The CDR3 contains 14 residues. The V and J ends lost 0 bases and 1 base respectively, with 6 bases between them. The CDR3 sequence: CASSLGQGNYGYTF. DNA for the CDR3: TGTGCCAGCAGCTTAGGACAGGGTAACTATGGCTACACCTTC.

This chain joins TRBV7-9 and TRBJ2-7, with D perhaps TRBD2 (6 bases). The CDR3 is 14 amino acids. V was shortened by 2 bases and J by 3 bases, with 11 bases between the two germline ends. CDR1 is SEHNR, CDR2 FQNEAQ, per germline (reference sequence). CDR3: CASSLQERVYEQYF. The CDR3 DNA reads as TGTGCCAGCAGCTTACAAGAGCGGGTCTACGAGCAGTACTTC.

The J gene is TRBJ2-5, the V gene TRBV30; D call uncertain. The germline CDR1 and CDR2 sequences are GTSNPN and SVGIG (reference sequence). The CDR3 contains 12 residues. The V end was cut by 4 bases, the J end by 0 bases, with 6 bases between. DNA for the CDR3: TGTGCCTGGAACTCGAACCAAGAGACCCAGTACTTC. Amino acids: CAWNSNQETQYF.

The chain has TRBV9 and TRBJ2-1; TRBD1 agrees at 7 bases. Germline V lookup: CDR1 SGDLS, CDR2 YYNGEE. With V trimmed by 0 bases and J by 0 bases, 6 bases remained unmatched. This CDR3 is 17 amino acids long. CDR3 coding DNA: TGTGCCAGCAGCGTAGGACAGGGCCCTAGCTCCTACAATGAGCAGTTCTTC. This codes for CASSVGQGPSSYNEQFF. The full variable domain, with the rest looked up from reference TRBV9 and TRBJ2-1, is DSGVTQTPKHLITATGQRVTLRCSPRSGDLSVYWYQQSLDQGLQFLIQYYNGEERAKGNILERFSAQQFPDLHSELNLSSLELGDSALYFCASSVGQGPSSYNEQFFGPGTRLTVL.

This clone was seen only a few times. The V and J genes are TRBV7-9 and TRBJ1-1; no clear D. The CDR3 is 15 residues long. The V end lost 1 base, the J end lost 2 bases, and 11 bases lay between the germline ends. Looked up from germline, CDR1 is SEHNR and CDR2 is FQNEAQ (reference sequence). CDR3 sequence: CASSLGSGFNTEAFF. The CDR3 DNA is TGTGCCAGCAGCTTAGGGTCAGGATTTAACACTGAAGCTTTCTTT.

The chain recombines TRBV7-9 with TRBJ2-7; D may be TRBD2 (6 bases). Germline V gene data show CDR1 as SEHNR and CDR2 as FQNEAQ (reference sequence). The V end was cut by 5 bases, the J end by 5 bases, with 16 bases between. The CDR3 is 14 amino acids. CDR3 DNA: TGTGCCAGCAGCCTCGGAGGGGAGCCCCACGAGCAGTACGTC. The encoded protein is CASSLGGEPHEQYV.

The table lists this clone with a count of one. The chain combines TRBV7-9 with TRBJ1-2; D gene ambiguous. The germline V gene encodes CDR1 SEHNR and CDR2 FQNEAQ (reference sequence). V was pared by 3 bases and J by 4 bases, with 18 bases between. CDR3 length: 16 residues. The chain's CDR3 is CASSLWVLELVYGYTF. The CDR3 DNA is TGTGCCAGCAGCTTGTGGGTACTGGAGCTCGTCTATGGCTACACCTTC.

The V call is TRBV2, the J call TRBJ2-7; weak D call: TRBD1 (6 bases). The V gene lost 6 bases and the J gene lost 0 bases, with 9 bases spanning the gap. CDR1 is SNHLY and CDR2 is FYNNEI in the germline V gene. The CDR3 has 13 amino acids. The CDR3 DNA follows: TGTGCCAGCAGGGGGGCGGCCTCCTACGAGCAGTACGTC. Translation: CASRGAASYEQYV.

This clone came up a few times. The chain uses TRBV7-2 and TRBJ2-7; 7 nucleotides align to TRBD2. This CDR3 is 14 amino acids long. CDR1 and CDR2 from the germline V gene are SGHTA and FQGNSA. The ends lost 1 base at V and 3 bases at J; junction bases unmatched: 3. CDR3 DNA: TGTGCCAGCAGCTTAGGCGGGAGCGGCTACGAGCAGTACTTC. Its translation is CASSLGGSGYEQYF.

The J gene is TRBJ1-6, the V gene TRBV27; D ambiguous. The length of the CDR3 is 16 residues. Deletions cut 0 bases from V and 0 bases from J, with 6 bases between. Germline values: CDR1 MNHEY, CDR2 SMNVEV (reference sequence). The CDR3, as DNA: TGTGCCAGCAGTTTATCGACGGGCTCCTATAATTCACCCCTCCACTTT. It encodes CASSLSTGSYNSPLHF.

V usage is TRBV18 and J usage is TRBJ2-7, with 9 bases fitting TRBD1. Losses at the gene ends were 3 bases for V and 6 bases for J; bases not matched to a gene: 15. CDR3 length: 17 amino acids. Looked up from germline, CDR1 is KGHSH and CDR2 is LQKENI. Here the CDR3 reads CASSPGPLGGQGVEQYV. The CDR3 DNA reads TGTGCCAGCTCACCTGGGCCGCTCGGGGGACAGGGAGTCGAGCAGTACGTC.

This clone was recorded once. CDR3 sequence (DNA): TGTGCCAGCAGCTTTGGACAGGGCACCTATGGCTACACCTTC. Translating it yields CASSFGQGTYGYTF. This chain joins TRBV5-5 and TRBJ1-2; 8 bases agree with TRBD1. This CDR3 has 14 residues. V shed 2 bases, J shed 4 bases, and the junction held 4 bases outside the gene matches. Germline assignment: CDR1 SGHKS and CDR2 YYEKEE (reference sequence).

The chain employs TRBV24-1 and TRBJ2-1; TRBD2 matches at 14 bases. Germline CDR1 KGHDR, CDR2 SFDVKD. After removal of 2 bases from V and 6 bases from J, the junction contained 5 bases not matched to a gene. CDR3 length: 17 residues. CDR3 bases: TGTGCCACCAGTGATTCTACCGGGACTAGCGGGGGCAATGAGCAGTTCTTC. Its translation is CATSDSTGTSGGNEQFF.

The gene calls are TRBV6-4 and TRBJ1-6; 10 bases line up with TRBD1. Trimming took 4 bases from V and 6 from J; bases not matched to a gene: 0. In germline, CDR1 is MRHNA, CDR2 SNTAGT. This CDR3 has 14 amino acids. The CDR3: CASSGTGGNSPLHF. For the CDR3, the DNA is TGTGCCAGCAGTGGGACAGGGGGTAATTCACCCCTCCACTTT.

This clone came up a few times. The CDR3 is CASSPRQGGTEAFF. CDR3 nucleotide sequence: TGTGCCAGCAGCCCCCGGCAGGGTGGCACTGAAGCTTTCTTT. The V call is TRBV14, the J call TRBJ1-1; tentatively, D is TRBD1 (5 bases). The V gene lost 4 bases and the J gene lost 4 bases, with 13 bases spanning the gap. The CDR3 runs 14 residues. CDR1 is SGHDN and CDR2 is FVKESK in the germline V gene.

This rearrangement joins TRBV10-3 to TRBJ2-3, with 16 bases identical to TRBD2. Unmatched junction bases numbered 14, after V lost 6 bases and J lost 5 bases. Per the germline V gene, CDR1 is ENHRY and CDR2 is SYGVKD. This CDR3 region has 19 residues. As DNA, the CDR3 is TGTGCCATCAGAGGCCGCCCCGGGACTAGCGGGGGGGCCGAAGATACGCAGTATTTT. This sequence encodes CAIRGRPGTSGGAEDTQYF.

This clone was counted once. This rearrangement joins TRBV3-1 (or the pseudogene TRBV3-2) to TRBJ1-3, with D maybe TRBD1 (6 bases). V was shortened by 5 bases and J by 0 bases, with 14 bases between the two germline ends. CDR1 LGHDT and CDR2 YNNKEL come from the germline V gene (reference sequence). The CDR3 covers 16 residues. The CDR3 is CASSKGGGYSGNTIYF. In DNA, the CDR3 is TGTGCCAGCAGCAAAGGGGGGGGTTACTCTGGAAACACCATATATTTT.

The V call is TRBV6-5, the J call TRBJ2-3; 7 bases agree with TRBD1. CDR3 length: 15 amino acids. The germline CDR1 and CDR2 sequences are MNHEY and SVGAGI. The V and J ends lost 6 bases and 4 bases, in that order; junction bases with no gene match: 10. The CDR3 DNA sequence: TGTGCCAGCAGCCTGACAGGGCCCGGGGCAGATACGCAGTATTTT. Protein sequence: CASSLTGPGADTQYF.

This sequence joins TRBV6-1 and TRBJ2-3, with 7 bases aligning to TRBD1. The junction had 6 bases not matched to a gene; V was cut back by 6 bases and J by 0 bases. The germline V gene has CDR1 MNHNS and CDR2 SASEGT. The CDR3 covers 15 residues. Here the CDR3 DNA reads TGTGCCAGCAGCGACAGGGTCGCTAGCACAGATACGCAGTATTTT. Residues: CASSDRVASTDTQYF.

In its sample, this clone was seen a few times. The gene calls are TRBV7-2 and TRBJ1-6; weak D call: TRBD1 (6 bases). Trimming shortened V by 3 bases and J by 7 bases, and 22 bases separated the two germline ends. Germline V gives CDR1 SGHTA, CDR2 FQGNSA. The CDR3 has 18 amino acids. DNA for the CDR3: TGTGCCAGCAGCTTGTGGAGGCAGAACAGGGCGGCAAATTCACCCCTCCACTTT. Translated, it gives CASSLWRQNRAANSPLHF.

CDR3 protein: CATSDATERQPQHF. The CDR3 DNA reads as TGTGCCACCAGTGATGCGACAGAGCGTCAGCCCCAGCATTTT. This rearrangement joins TRBV24-1 to TRBJ1-5; D possibly corresponds to TRBD1 (5 bases). Trimming removed 3 bases at V and 6 bases at J, with 11 bases between. The CDR3 is 14 amino acids. Germline V gene sequence: CDR1 KGHDR, CDR2 SFDVKD.

The chain employs TRBV24-1 and TRBJ2-3, with 15 nucleotides matching TRBD2. The CDR3 totals 18 residues. Unmatched junction bases numbered 9, after V lost 4 bases and J lost 5 bases. Germline V gene sequence: CDR1 KGHDR, CDR2 SFDVKD. The DNA of the CDR3 is TGTGCCACCAGTGACCCTGGGACTAGCGGGAGGCTTGGAGATACGCAGTATTTT. Protein: CATSDPGTSGRLGDTQYF.

The table lists this clone with a few counts. V is TRBV4-2 and J is TRBJ2-5; 15 bases are shared with TRBD2. The CDR3 sequence is 18 residues long. Germline V lookup: CDR1 LGHNA, CDR2 YNFKEQ. The J segment lost 5 bases and the V segment lost 7 bases, leaving 14 bases of the junction unmatched. CDR3 region: CASTPNGLAGGRLETQYF. CDR3 DNA: TGTGCCAGCACGCCCAATGGACTAGCGGGGGGGAGGCTGGAGACCCAGTACTTC.

The rearrangement uses TRBV6-6 and TRBJ2-2; TRBD1 agrees at 10 bases. Trimming removed 5 bases from V and 0 bases from J; junction bases left unmatched: 9. The CDR3 is made up of 18 amino acids. CDR1 and CDR2 from the germline V gene are MNHNY and SVGAGI (reference sequence). CDR3 bases: TGTGCCAGCAGTCCCGGGACAGGGGTATATGCGAACACCGGGGAGCTGTTTTTT. Its translation is CASSPGTGVYANTGELFF.

The chain employs TRBV6-5 and TRBJ1-5, with a weak D call TRBD1 (5 bases). Germline-derived CDR1 and CDR2 are MNHEY and SVGAGI. The CDR3 has 14 residues. V was shortened by 11 bases and J by 6 bases, with 20 bases between the two germline ends. The CDR3 reads CAPPGVGGGQPQHF. The DNA for the CDR3 is TGTGCCCCCCCGGGGGTCGGGGGTGGTCAGCCCCAGCATTTT.

The chain is built from TRBV24-1 and TRBJ1-2; the D gene is possibly TRBD1 (5 bases). CDR3 size: 12 residues. CDR1 and CDR2 (germline): KGHDR, SFDVKD. Trimming took off 5 bases at V and 7 bases at J, with 10 bases between the two ends. The CDR3 sequence is CATSGARVGYTF. CDR3 coding DNA: TGTGCCACCAGTGGCGCCAGGGTTGGCTACACCTTC.